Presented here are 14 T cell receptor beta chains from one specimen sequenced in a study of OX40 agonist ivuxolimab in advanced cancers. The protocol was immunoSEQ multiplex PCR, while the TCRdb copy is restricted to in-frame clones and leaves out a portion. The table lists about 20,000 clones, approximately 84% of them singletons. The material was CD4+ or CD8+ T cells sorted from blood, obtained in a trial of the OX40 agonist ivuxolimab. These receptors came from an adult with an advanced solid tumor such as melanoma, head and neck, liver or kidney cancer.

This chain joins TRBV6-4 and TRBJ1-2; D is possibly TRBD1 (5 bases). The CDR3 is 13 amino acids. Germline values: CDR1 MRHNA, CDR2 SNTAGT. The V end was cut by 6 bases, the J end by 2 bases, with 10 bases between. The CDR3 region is CASRYTGNYGYTF. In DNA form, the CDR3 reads TGTGCCAGCAGATACACAGGAAACTATGGCTACACCTTC.

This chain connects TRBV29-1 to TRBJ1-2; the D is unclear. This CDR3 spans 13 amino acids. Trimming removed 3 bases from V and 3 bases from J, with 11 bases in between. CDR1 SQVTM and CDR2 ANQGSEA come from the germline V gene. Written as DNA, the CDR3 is TGCAGCGTTGACAAATTCGGGGACTATGGCTACACCTTC. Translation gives CSVDKFGDYGYTF.

The CDR3 loop reads CASSFFSQEETQYF. The CDR3 DNA follows: TGTGCCAGCAGCTTTTTTAGTCAAGAAGAGACCCAGTACTTC. This chain connects TRBV7-9 to TRBJ2-5; D is unresolved. CDR1 is SEHNR, CDR2 FQNEAQ, per germline (reference sequence). The V gene lost 3 bases and the J gene lost 3 bases, with 11 bases spanning the gap. This CDR3 contains 14 residues. The full variable domain, in which reference TRBV7-9 and TRBJ2-5 provide the parts outside the CDR3, is DTGVSQNPRHKITKRGQNVTFRCDPISEHNRLYWYRQTLGQGPEFLTYFQNEAQLEKSRLLSDRFSAERPKGSFSTLEIQRTEQGDSAMYLCASSFFSQEETQYFGPGTRLLVL.

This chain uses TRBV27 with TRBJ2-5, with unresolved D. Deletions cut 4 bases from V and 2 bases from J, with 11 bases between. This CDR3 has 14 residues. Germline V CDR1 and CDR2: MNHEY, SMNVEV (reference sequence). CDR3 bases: TGTGCCAGCAGTTATGACCCGACTCAAGAGACCCAGTACTTC. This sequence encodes CASSYDPTQETQYF.

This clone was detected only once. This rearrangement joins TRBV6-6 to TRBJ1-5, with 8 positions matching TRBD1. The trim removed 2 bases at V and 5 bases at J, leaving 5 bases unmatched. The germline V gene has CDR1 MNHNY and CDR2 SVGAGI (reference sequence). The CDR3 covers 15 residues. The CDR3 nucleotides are TGTGCCAGCAGTTACCCAAAGACAGGGGATCAGCCCCAGCATTTT. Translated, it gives CASSYPKTGDQPQHF.

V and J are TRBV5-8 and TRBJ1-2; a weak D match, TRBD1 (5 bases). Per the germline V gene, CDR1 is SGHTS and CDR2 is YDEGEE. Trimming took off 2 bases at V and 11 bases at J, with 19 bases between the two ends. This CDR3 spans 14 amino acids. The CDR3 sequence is CASSFRLGTFGYTF. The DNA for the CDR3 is TGTGCCAGCAGCTTCCGATTAGGGACGTTTGGGTACACCTTC. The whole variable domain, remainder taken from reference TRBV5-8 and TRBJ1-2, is EAGVTQSPTHLIKTRGQQATLRCSPISGHTSVYWYQQALGLGLQFLLWYDEGEERNRGNFPPRFSGRQFPNYSSELNVNALELEDSALYLCASSFRLGTFGYTFGSGTRLTVV.

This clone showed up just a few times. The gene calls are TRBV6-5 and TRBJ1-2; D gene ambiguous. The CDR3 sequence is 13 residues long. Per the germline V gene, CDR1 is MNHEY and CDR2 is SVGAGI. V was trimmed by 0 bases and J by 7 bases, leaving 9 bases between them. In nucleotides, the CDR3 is TGTGCCAGCAGTTACTCAGCCGGAACTGGCTACACCTTC. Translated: CASSYSAGTGYTF.

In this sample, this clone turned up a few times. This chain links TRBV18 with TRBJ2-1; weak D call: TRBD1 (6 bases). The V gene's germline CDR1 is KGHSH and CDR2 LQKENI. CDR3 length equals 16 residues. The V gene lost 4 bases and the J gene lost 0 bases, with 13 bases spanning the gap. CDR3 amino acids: CASSQGTSSSYNEQFF. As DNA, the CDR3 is TGTGCCAGCTCACAAGGGACATCGAGCTCCTACAATGAGCAGTTCTTC.

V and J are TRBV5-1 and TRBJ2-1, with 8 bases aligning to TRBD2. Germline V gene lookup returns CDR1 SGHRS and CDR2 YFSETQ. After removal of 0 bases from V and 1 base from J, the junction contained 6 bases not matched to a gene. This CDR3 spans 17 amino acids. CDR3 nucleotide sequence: TGCGCCAGCAGCTTGGCGCTAGCGGGTATTTCCTACAATGAGCAGTTCTTC. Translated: CASSLALAGISYNEQFF. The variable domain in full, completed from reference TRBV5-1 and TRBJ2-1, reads KAGVTQTPRYLIKTRGQQVTLSCSPISGHRSVSWYQQTPGQGLQFLFEYFSETQRNKGNFPGRFSGRQFSNSRSEMNVSTLELGDSALYLCASSLALAGISYNEQFFGPGTRLTVL.

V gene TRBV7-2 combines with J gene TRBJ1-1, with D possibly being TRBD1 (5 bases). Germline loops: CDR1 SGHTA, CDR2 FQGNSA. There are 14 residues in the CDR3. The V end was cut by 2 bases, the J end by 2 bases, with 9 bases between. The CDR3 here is CASSLFQGNTEAFF. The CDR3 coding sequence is TGTGCCAGCAGCTTATTCCAGGGTAACACTGAAGCTTTCTTT.

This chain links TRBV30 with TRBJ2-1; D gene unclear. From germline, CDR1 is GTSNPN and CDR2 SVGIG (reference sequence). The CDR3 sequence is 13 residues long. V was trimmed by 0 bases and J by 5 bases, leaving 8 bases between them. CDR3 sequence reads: CAWSVRTDNEQFF. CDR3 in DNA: TGTGCCTGGAGTGTACGGACGGACAATGAGCAGTTCTTC. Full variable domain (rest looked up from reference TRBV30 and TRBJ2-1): SQTIHQWPATLVQPVGSPLSLECTVEGTSNPNLYWYRQAAGRGLQLLFYSVGIGQISSEVPQNLSASRPQDRQFILSSKKLLLSDSGFYLCAWSVRTDNEQFFGPGTRLTVL.

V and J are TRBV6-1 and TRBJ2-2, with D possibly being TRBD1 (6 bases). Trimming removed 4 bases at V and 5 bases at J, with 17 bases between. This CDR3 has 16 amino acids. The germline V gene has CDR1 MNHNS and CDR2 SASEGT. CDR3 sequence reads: CASSATRGSYTGELFF. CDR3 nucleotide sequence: TGTGCCAGCAGTGCAACCAGGGGCTCATATACCGGGGAGCTGTTTTTT.

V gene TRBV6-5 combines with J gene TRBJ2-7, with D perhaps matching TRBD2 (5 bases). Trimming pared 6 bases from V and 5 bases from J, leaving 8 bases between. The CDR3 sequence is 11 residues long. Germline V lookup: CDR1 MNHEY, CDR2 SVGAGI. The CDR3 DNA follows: TGTGCCAGCAGCCAACTAGACGAGCAGTACTTC. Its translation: CASSQLDEQYF.

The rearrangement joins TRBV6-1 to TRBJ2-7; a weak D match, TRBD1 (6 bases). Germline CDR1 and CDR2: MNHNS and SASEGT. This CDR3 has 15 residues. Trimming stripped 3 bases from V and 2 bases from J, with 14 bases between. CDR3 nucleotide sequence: TGTGCCAGCAGTGAGGCAGGGGAAGCGACCTACGAGCAGTACTTC. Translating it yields CASSEAGEATYEQYF.